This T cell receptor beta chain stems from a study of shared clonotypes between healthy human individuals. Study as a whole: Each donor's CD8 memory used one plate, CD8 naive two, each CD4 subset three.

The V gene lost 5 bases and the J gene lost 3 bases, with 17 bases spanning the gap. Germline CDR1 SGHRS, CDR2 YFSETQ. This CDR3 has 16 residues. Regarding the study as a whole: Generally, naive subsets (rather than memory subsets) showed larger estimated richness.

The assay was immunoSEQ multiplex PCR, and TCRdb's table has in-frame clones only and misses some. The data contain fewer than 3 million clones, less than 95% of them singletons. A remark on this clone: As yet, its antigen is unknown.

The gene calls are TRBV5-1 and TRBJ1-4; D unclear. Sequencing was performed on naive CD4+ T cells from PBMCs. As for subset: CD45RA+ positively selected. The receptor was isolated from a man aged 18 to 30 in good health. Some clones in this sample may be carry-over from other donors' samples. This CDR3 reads CASRQGAGNANEKLFF. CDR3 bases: TGCGCCAGCAGGCAAGGTGCCGGGAACGCTAATGAAAAACTGTTTTTT.